One sample yielded the 18 T cell receptor beta chains listed below, sequenced in a study of human T cells and chemical hapten exposure. The authors extracted total RNA from unfractionated whole blood. One entry per CDR3 protein results from TCRdb running MiXCR on the 5' RACE reads. The data hold more than 60,000 distinct CDR3 sequences, with 15% to 20% observed a single time. The receptor set was obtained from a female donor in good health.

The table lists this clonotype with many counts. The chain has TRBV4-3 and TRBJ1-5; no clear D gene. Trimming pared 4 bases from V and 3 bases from J, leaving 7 bases between. The germline gives CDR1 LGHNA, CDR2 YSLEER. The CDR3 extends over 13 amino acids. The CDR3 sequence: CASSPGPNQPQHF. Here the CDR3 DNA reads TGCGCCAGCAGCCCCGGACCCAATCAGCCCCAGCATTTT.

This clonotype has just one count. V is TRBV7-2 and J is TRBJ1-2; the D gene is possibly TRBD1 (5 bases). The CDR3 contains 13 residues. Germline loops: CDR1 SGHTA, CDR2 FQGNSA. V was clipped by 5 bases and J by 6 bases, with 13 bases between them. CDR3 in amino acids: CASSPGLRDGYTF. In DNA form, the CDR3 reads TGTGCCAGCAGCCCAGGGTTGAGAGATGGCTACACCTTC.

This clonotype has a handful of counts. The chain joins TRBV18 to TRBJ2-7; D is ambiguous. This CDR3 contains 11 residues. Deletions cut 3 bases from V and 5 bases from J, with 5 bases between. The germline V gene has CDR1 KGHSH and CDR2 LQKENI. DNA for the CDR3: TGTGCCAGCTCACCCGCGGACGAGCAGTACTTC. Its protein is CASSPADEQYF.

This clonotype was observed a few times. The chain joins TRBV20-1 to TRBJ1-1; possibly TRBD1 for D (6 bases). The CDR3 consists of 11 residues. V was trimmed by 7 bases and J by 6 bases, leaving 12 bases between them. Per the germline V gene, CDR1 is DFQATT and CDR2 is SNEGSKA (reference sequence). The CDR3 spells CSGTVGPEAFF. CDR3 bases: TGCAGTGGGACAGTAGGCCCTGAAGCTTTCTTT.

This clonotype was seen more than once but under ten times. One end of the junction fails to match germline, which may point to a read error. The chain recombines TRBV16 with TRBJ2-7; 8 bases fit TRBD2. CDR3 length equals 12 residues. CDR1 is KGHSY and CDR2 is FQNENV in the germline V gene. The CDR3 region is CASSQSRTSLNF. CDR3 DNA: TGTGCCAGCAGCCAATCGCGGACTAGCCTGAACTTC.

There are a few counts of this clonotype. The rearrangement uses TRBV11-2 and TRBJ2-3; D might be TRBD1 (6 bases). The CDR3 extends over 13 amino acids. Germline CDR1 SGHAT, CDR2 FQNNGV. V was shortened by 6 bases and J by 6 bases, with 13 bases between the two germline ends. The CDR3: CASSNNREDTQYF. In DNA form, the CDR3 reads TGTGCCAGCAGTAATAACAGGGAGGATACGCAGTATTTT. Filled out from reference TRBV11-2 and TRBJ2-3, the complete variable domain reads EAGVAQSPRYKIIEKRQSVAFWCNPISGHATLYWYQQILGQGPKLLIQFQNNGVVDDSQLPKDRFSAERLKGVDSTLKIQPAKLEDSAVYLCASSNNREDTQYFGPGTRLTVL.

This clonotype was seen more than once but under ten times. This chain links TRBV5-6 with TRBJ1-2; possibly TRBD1 for D (5 bases). V lost 2 bases to trimming and J lost 5 bases, with 13 bases between them. CDR1 and CDR2 from the germline V gene are SGHDT and YYEEEE. The CDR3 runs to 14 residues. CDR3 DNA: TGTGCCAGCAGCTTATCCAGGGAAGGTTATGGCTACACCTTC. It encodes CASSLSREGYGYTF. Together with reference TRBV5-6 and TRBJ1-2, the CDR3 gives the full variable domain: DAGVTQSPTHLIKTRGQQVTLRCSPKSGHDTVSWYQQALGQGPQFIFQYYEEEERQRGNFPDRFSGHQFPNYSSELNVNALLLGDSALYLCASSLSREGYGYTFGSGTRLTVV.

This clonotype was seen a handful of times. This rearrangement joins TRBV20-1 to TRBJ2-3; 8 bases fit TRBD1. The germline V gene encodes CDR1 DFQATT and CDR2 SNEGSKA (reference sequence). The CDR3 consists of 13 residues. The CDR3 protein is CSSQGARADTQYF. The CDR3 DNA sequence: TGCAGCTCTCAGGGGGCGAGGGCGGATACGCAGTATTTT.

A few counts support this clonotype. This chain links TRBV20-1 with TRBJ1-2, with D unresolved. The CDR3 covers 14 residues. V lost 3 bases to trimming and J lost 6 bases, with 17 bases between them. The germline gives CDR1 DFQATT, CDR2 SNEGSKA (reference sequence). Here the CDR3 DNA reads TGCAGTGCTAGCTGGCGACAACGAGCAGATGGCTACACCTTC. Translating it yields CSASWRQRADGYTF.

The rearrangement uses TRBV5-1 and TRBJ1-4; D gene unclear. This CDR3 is built from 13 residues. Germline CDR1 reads SGHRS; CDR2 reads YFSETQ. The V end was cut by 2 bases, the J end by 0 bases, with 2 bases between. The CDR3 region has the DNA TGCGCCAGCAGCTTACCAACTAATGAAAAACTGTTTTTT. Translated, it gives CASSLPTNEKLFF.

V gene TRBV4-2 combines with J gene TRBJ2-3; 9 bases fit TRBD2. The J segment lost 1 base and the V segment lost 3 bases, leaving 11 bases of the junction unmatched. From germline, CDR1 is LGHNA and CDR2 YNFKEQ. The CDR3 runs 18 residues. The CDR3 nucleotides are TGTGCCAGCAGCCAGATTAGCGGGAGTGGTGGCGGCACAGATACGCAGTATTTT. It translates to CASSQISGSGGGTDTQYF.

CDR3 nucleotide sequence: TGCGCCAGCAGCTTGGCCGGGATGAACACTGAAGCTTTCTTT. It translates to CASSLAGMNTEAFF. The rearrangement links TRBV5-1 to TRBJ1-1, with D hard to call. The CDR3 length is 14 residues. CDR1 and CDR2 from the germline V gene are SGHRS and YFSETQ. V was shortened by 0 bases and J by 0 bases, with 6 bases between the two germline ends.

V usage is TRBV27 and J usage is TRBJ2-2; D may correspond to TRBD1 or TRBD2 (5 bases each). This CDR3 spans 15 amino acids. Trimming took off 3 bases at V and 7 bases at J, with 15 bases between the two ends. The germline gives CDR1 MNHEY, CDR2 SMNVEV (reference sequence). This CDR3 is CASSLEAGGGGELFF. CDR3 DNA: TGTGCCAGCAGTTTGGAGGCGGGTGGGGGCGGGGAGCTGTTTTTT.

This clonotype was counted only a few times. J is TRBJ2-1 and V is TRBV29-1; 10 nucleotides line up with TRBD2. The CDR3 runs to 13 residues. V was clipped by 1 base and J by 12 bases; unmatched bases: 6. CDR1 and CDR2 (germline): SQVTM, ANQGSEA. The CDR3 region has the DNA TGCAGCGTTGAAGTCTTGGTAGCGGGGGGGCAGTTCTTC. This translates into CSVEVLVAGGQFF.

This clonotype has just a few counts. The chain employs TRBV7-9 and TRBJ1-1; no clear D gene. This CDR3 is built from 13 residues. Germline lookup yields CDR1 SEHNR and CDR2 FQNEAQ (reference sequence). Trimming shortened V by 3 bases and J by 1 base, and 6 bases separated the two germline ends. The CDR3 protein is CASSFQENTEAFF. The CDR3 DNA reads TGTGCCAGCAGCTTTCAGGAGAACACTGAAGCTTTCTTT.

This clonotype was counted at least ten times. The CDR3 DNA is TGTGCCAGTTATCCGGAACCACTTCCAAATGAGCAGTTCTTC. As protein: CASYPEPLPNEQFF. The chain recombines TRBV5-5 with TRBJ2-1, with no clear D. The germline V gene encodes CDR1 SGHKS and CDR2 YYEKEE (reference sequence). Trimming cost V 8 bases and J 7 bases, with 19 bases left between them. The CDR3 length is 14 residues.

This clonotype came up a few times. The chain has TRBV18 and TRBJ2-1; D gene unclear. The V gene's germline CDR1 is KGHSH and CDR2 LQKENI. The CDR3 is 14 amino acids. V lost 2 bases, J lost 2 bases, and 7 bases lay in between. CDR3 residues: CASSPGETYNEQFF. The CDR3 DNA sequence: TGTGCCAGCTCACCAGGGGAAACCTACAATGAGCAGTTCTTC.

This clonotype was observed many times. The rearrangement links TRBV2 to TRBJ1-2; the D gene is possibly TRBD1 (5 bases). This CDR3 comprises 14 residues. From germline, CDR1 is SNHLY and CDR2 FYNNEI. V was cut by 2 bases and J by 0 bases, with 7 bases left in between. In DNA, the CDR3 is TGTGCCAGCAGTGAACAGGGTCCTAACTATGGCTACACCTTC. Amino acid sequence: CASSEQGPNYGYTF.